This TCR beta chain was identified during a study of shared clonotypes between healthy human individuals. Terminally differentiated effector memory CD45RA+ cells were left out of the naive CD8 fraction, which was CD45RO-negative and positively selected for CCR7. Measured with immunoSEQ multiplex PCR; TCRdb has only the in-frame clones, and not every one. The repertoire holds about 2.2 million clones, with 93% as singletons. CDR3 length equals 15 residues. Germline CDR1 is PRHDT and CDR2 is FYEKMQ (reference sequence). V gave up 3 bases and J gave up 5 bases; unmatched junction bases: 7. The TCR was taken from a man between 18 and 35 years old in good health. Some clones in this sample may be carry-over from other donors' samples. Specimen: naive CD8+ T cells from PBMCs. The chain joins TRBV13 to TRBJ2-7, with 10 bases lining up with TRBD1. The DNA of the CDR3 is TGTGCCAGCAGCTTGCTCGGGACAGGGGATAACGAGCAGTACTTC. Its translation: CASSLLGTGDNEQYF.